The 11 T cell receptor beta chains in this list originate from one sample, sequenced in a study of blood T cell repertoires in COVID-19. Sequenced by immunoSEQ multiplex PCR; TCRdb stores in-frame clones only, minus some. Among roughly 250,000 clones listed, 80% to 90% were seen once. Specimen: PBMCs or T cells enriched from blood (not recorded which). Receptors were obtained from a woman aged 45 to 65 who had recovered from COVID-19.

The chain uses TRBV19 and TRBJ2-2; 7 nucleotides line up with TRBD1. Germline assignment: CDR1 LNHDA and CDR2 SQIVND (reference sequence). V shed 7 bases and J 2 bases; nucleotides not matched to a gene: 13. The CDR3 totals 17 residues. This CDR3 reads CASIPHGTAKNTGELFF. The CDR3 DNA sequence: TGTGCCAGTATCCCCCACGGGACAGCTAAAAACACCGGGGAGCTGTTTTTT.

V and J are TRBV11-2 and TRBJ1-6, with a weak D call TRBD1 (5 bases). Germline values: CDR1 SGHAT, CDR2 FQNNGV. V dropped 1 base and J dropped 10 bases, with 14 bases sitting between them. The CDR3 is 15 residues long. As DNA, the CDR3 is TGTGCCAGCAGCTTAGTTTCGCAGGGAGGCTCACCCCTCCACTTT. Translating gives CASSLVSQGGSPLHF.

The CDR3 spells CASTLEGFGEQFF. The CDR3 DNA sequence: TGCGCCAGCACCCTTGAGGGATTCGGTGAGCAGTTCTTC. This chain joins TRBV5-1 and TRBJ2-1; possibly TRBD2 for D (5 bases). The CDR3 spans 13 residues. V was trimmed by 6 bases and J by 9 bases, leaving 16 bases between them. In germline, CDR1 is SGHRS, CDR2 YFSETQ. The entire variable domain, with the rest obtained from reference TRBV5-1 and TRBJ2-1, is as follows: KAGVTQTPRYLIKTRGQQVTLSCSPISGHRSVSWYQQTPGQGLQFLFEYFSETQRNKGNFPGRFSGRQFSNSRSEMNVSTLELGDSALYLCASTLEGFGEQFFGPGTRLTVL.

The V call is TRBV29-1, the J call TRBJ1-5; TRBD1 is a possible D gene (5 bases). V dropped 6 bases and J dropped 3 bases, with 15 bases sitting between them. The germline V gene encodes CDR1 SQVTM and CDR2 ANQGSEA. The CDR3 loop spans 14 amino acids. CDR3 coding DNA: TGCAGCGTGGGGGTGGGAGGGTCCAATCAGCCCCAGCATTTT. Protein sequence: CSVGVGGSNQPQHF.

This clone occurred a few times. This sequence joins TRBV11-3 and TRBJ2-7, with 8 bases lining up with TRBD1. CDR1 and CDR2 (germline): SGHNT, YENEEA. V dropped 4 bases and J dropped 7; count of bases not matched to a gene: 9. The CDR3 runs to 14 residues. The CDR3 sequence: CASSSRTGTGEQYF. The CDR3 DNA reads as TGTGCCAGCAGCTCGCGGACAGGGACGGGAGAGCAGTACTTC.

The chain joins TRBV7-2 to TRBJ2-7, with 10 positions matching TRBD1. The CDR3 covers 14 residues. J lost 5 bases, V lost 4 bases, and 5 bases had no gene match. Germline V gives CDR1 SGHTA, CDR2 FQGNSA. CDR3 nucleotide sequence: TGTGCCAGCAGCTCCAGACAGGGGGCAGACGAGCAGTACTTC. Translation: CASSSRQGADEQYF. The full variable domain, in which reference TRBV7-2 and TRBJ2-7 provide the parts outside the CDR3, is GAGVSQSPSNKVTEKGKDVELRCDPISGHTALYWYRQSLGQGLEFLIYFQGNSAPDKSGLPSDRFSAERTGGSVSTLTIQRTQQEDSAVYLCASSSRQGADEQYFGPGTRLTVT.

The chain is built from TRBV7-9 and TRBJ2-7; D call uncertain. Germline V gene sequence: CDR1 SEHNR, CDR2 FQNEAQ (reference sequence). The CDR3 runs 13 residues. Trimming cost V 5 bases and J 3 bases, with 11 bases left between them. CDR3 DNA: TGTGCCAGCAGCCGAACCGGAGTCTACGAGCAGTACTTC. It is translated as CASSRTGVYEQYF.

The chain employs TRBV9 and TRBJ1-3; D is ambiguous. This CDR3 has 14 amino acids. Per germline, CDR1 SGDLS and CDR2 YYNGEE. Trimming removed 4 bases at V and 4 bases at J, with 12 bases between. This CDR3 is CASSSRVVGNTIYF. Written as DNA, the CDR3 is TGTGCCAGCAGCTCACGGGTGGTGGGAAACACCATATATTTT.

The chain is built from TRBV2 and TRBJ2-5; 9 nucleotides line up with TRBD2. CDR1 is SNHLY and CDR2 is FYNNEI in the germline V gene. The CDR3 is 16 residues long. Trimming cost V 5 bases and J 1 base; bases outside gene matches: 8. This chain's CDR3 is CASSQGTSLFQETQYF. The CDR3, as DNA: TGTGCCAGCAGTCAAGGGACTAGCCTTTTCCAAGAGACCCAGTACTTC.

This clone turned up a few times. This chain connects TRBV9 to TRBJ2-1; 10 bases match TRBD1. V was clipped by 4 bases and J by 7 bases; unmatched bases: 5. The CDR3 is 14 amino acids. Germline V gene lookup returns CDR1 SGDLS and CDR2 YYNGEE. The CDR3 DNA reads as TGTGCCAGCAGCAGATCGGGACAGGGGAATGAGCAGTTCTTC. Translation: CASSRSGQGNEQFF.

The J gene is TRBJ1-1, the V gene TRBV28; D remains ambiguous. V was clipped by 2 bases and J by 1 base, with 5 bases between them. CDR1 is MDHEN and CDR2 is SYDVKM in the germline V gene. This CDR3 has 13 residues. The CDR3: CASSLAANTEAFF. CDR3 DNA sequence: TGTGCCAGCAGTTTAGCGGCGAACACTGAAGCTTTCTTT.